Listed below are T cell receptor beta chains from one sample, sequenced in a study of identical twins. TCRdb re-analysed the 5' RACE reads in MiXCR, keeping a single row per CDR3 protein. This table holds roughly 720,000 distinct CDR3 sequences, 15% to 20% found once. These data were also reused for a study on T cells expressing NK-cell markers.

Sequencing used PBMCs. The receptors shown here come from a woman between 18 and 29 years old in good health. CDR3s include the opening cysteine and the closing phenylalanine or tryptophan. A D gene is named only where the DNA matches it firmly. A clone size is listed for some rows: how often the clone was seen (once, few, many), or a class if it is expanded.

j_gene	v_gene	abundance	d_gene	CDR3aa	CDR3nt
TRBJ2-1	TRBV12-3/TRBV12-4	NA	TRBD2	CASTKSGLAGGFSYNEQFF	TGTGCCAGCACCAAATCAGGACTAGCGGGGGGCTTCTCCTACAATGAGCAGTTCTTC
TRBJ2-7	TRBV7-2	NA	NA	CASSLAQLSYEQYF	TGTGCCAGCAGCTTAGCGCAGCTTTCCTACGAGCAGTACTTC
TRBJ1-4	TRBV6-1	NA	NA	CASSALTLTNEKLFF	TGTGCCAGCAGTGCTTTGACCCTAACTAATGAAAAACTGTTTTTT
TRBJ1-1	TRBV12-3/TRBV12-4	NA	NA	CASSPYTQNTEAFF	TGTGCCAGCAGTCCTTACACACAGAACACTGAAGCTTTCTTT
TRBJ2-7	TRBV6-1	many	NA	CASSPDGAYEQYF	TGTGCCAGCTCACCCGACGGAGCCTACGAGCAGTACTTC
TRBJ2-1	TRBV12-5	NA	TRBD1	CASGRGQALYNEQFF	TGTGCTAGTGGACGGGGACAGGCCCTTTACAATGAGCAGTTCTTC
TRBJ2-3	TRBV12-3/TRBV12-4	few	NA	CASSLGARLTDTQYF	TGTGCCAGCAGTTTAGGTGCTAGACTCACAGATACGCAGTATTTT
TRBJ1-2	TRBV6-5	NA	TRBD1	CASSYSMGQGAAGYTF	TGTGCCAGCAGTTACTCGATGGGACAGGGGGCAGCTGGCTACACCTTC
TRBJ2-1	TRBV20-1	few	TRBD2	CSARDGSLAVYNEQFF	TGCAGTGCTAGAGATGGCTCACTAGCGGTATACAATGAGCAGTTCTTC
TRBJ2-2	TRBV10-3	NA	TRBD1	CATRDRIQTGELFF	TGTGCCACCCGGGACAGAATTCAGACCGGGGAGCTGTTTTTT
TRBJ1-5	TRBV12-3/TRBV12-4	few	NA	CASSFTRVGQPQHF	TGTGCCAGCAGTTTCACCAGGGTGGGTCAGCCCCAGCATTTT
TRBJ2-7	TRBV29-1	NA	NA	CSVESGVSYEQYF	TGCAGCGTTGAGTCGGGGGTTTCCTACGAGCAGTACTTC
TRBJ1-1	TRBV14	few	NA	CASSQDVGRLNTEAFF	TGTGCCAGCAGCCAAGATGTAGGACGATTGAACACTGAAGCTTTCTTT
TRBJ2-1	TRBV12-3/TRBV12-4	many	TRBD2	CASSRTSGSHWQFF	TGTGCCAGCAGTCGGACTAGCGGGAGTCATTGGCAGTTCTTC
TRBJ2-4	TRBV20-1	many	TRBD2	CSATAGLAGKNIQYF	TGCAGTGCAACGGCGGGATTAGCGGGCAAAAACATTCAGTACTTC
TRBJ2-5	TRBV7-2	few	TRBD2	CASSWLAVRETQYF	TGTGCCAGCAGCTGGCTAGCGGTCCGGGAGACCCAGTACTTC
TRBJ2-2	TRBV5-1	few	NA	CASSLVPAENTGELFF	TGCGCCAGCAGCTTGGTTCCAGCGGAGAACACCGGGGAGCTGTTTTTT
TRBJ2-5	TRBV7-2	NA	NA	CASSLRGPQETQYF	TGTGCCAGCAGCTTGAGGGGCCCCCAAGAGACCCAGTACTTC
TRBJ2-7	TRBV21-1	NA	NA	CASSVRLRGAYEQYF	TGTGCCAGCAGCGTAAGGTTGAGGGGGGCCTACGAGCAGTACTTC
TRBJ1-4	TRBV5-1	few	NA	CASSLASNEKLFF	TGCGCCAGCAGTTTGGCTTCTAATGAAAAACTGTTTTTT
TRBJ2-7	TRBV12-3/TRBV12-4	NA	TRBD1	CASSLAWDSFPYEQYF	TGTGCCAGCAGTTTAGCGTGGGACAGCTTCCCTTACGAGCAGTACTTC
TRBJ2-1	TRBV12-3/TRBV12-4	few	TRBD2	CACKGLESYNEQFF	TGTGCCTGCAAGGGACTAGAGTCCTACAATGAGCAGTTCTTC
TRBJ2-1	TRBV20-1	NA	NA	CSAPQGDEQFF	TGCAGTGCCCCACAGGGCGATGAGCAGTTCTTC
TRBJ2-3	TRBV20-1	few	NA	CSASDTDTQYF	TGCAGTGCTAGCGACACAGATACGCAGTATTTT
TRBJ1-2	TRBV15	NA	NA	CATSREPRWSGYTF	TGTGCCACCAGCAGAGAACCGAGATGGAGTGGCTACACCTTC
TRBJ2-3	TRBV20-1	NA	NA	CSAREGQSTDTQYF	TGCAGTGCTAGAGAAGGCCAGAGCACAGATACGCAGTATTTT
TRBJ2-3	TRBV7-9	few	NA	CASSLPGTSTDTQYF	TGTGCCAGCAGCTTACCGGGAACTAGCACAGATACGCAGTATTTT
TRBJ2-3	TRBV20-1	many	TRBD2	CSARPLAEATDTQYF	TGCAGTGCTAGGCCCCTAGCGGAGGCCACAGATACGCAGTATTTT
TRBJ2-2	TRBV12-3/TRBV12-4	many	TRBD1	CASSPRDRGTGELFF	TGTGCCAGCAGCCCCCGGGACAGGGGCACCGGGGAGCTGTTTTTT
TRBJ1-3	TRBV7-8	once	NA	CASSYRRGTGNTIYF	TGTGCCAGCAGCTACCGACGGGGGACGGGAAACACCATATATTTT
TRBJ2-1	TRBV10-3	few	NA	CAISDREPYNEQFF	TGTGCCATCAGTGACCGGGAACCTTACAATGAGCAGTTCTTC
TRBJ2-1	TRBV5-1	few	NA	CASSLAMDLREQFF	TGCGCCAGCAGCTTGGCAATGGACTTGCGGGAGCAGTTCTTC
TRBJ2-7	TRBV10-2	NA	NA	CASTTQGPYEQYF	TGCGCCAGCACAACCCAGGGTCCCTACGAGCAGTACTTC